This T cell receptor (beta chain) was found in a study of T cell repertoires in cytomegalovirus infection. Overall study: CMV epitopes that were recently identified and HLA-C-restricted were used alongside well-studied HLA-B-restricted ones. Evidence of both CMV infection and a matching HLA type came from public TCR beta signatures. The study, taken as a whole, reports: Within the response measured ex vivo, HLA-C-restricted CMV-specific TCR beta clonotypes were dominant. Adding up the frequency of public TCR beta families identified people who carried CMV plus the relevant HLA.

A single record per CDR3 protein comes from TCRdb applying MiXCR to the reads. The table lists 550,000 to 700,000 distinct CDR3 sequences, roughly 43% of them singletons. Notes on this clonotype: The antigen is unknown.

Sequenced material: cultured PBMCs, taken from culture after CMV antigen stimulation. The TCR was taken from a human donor in good health (CMV status not recorded). Some clones in this sample may be carry-over from other donors' samples.

CDR3 sequence (DNA): TGTGCCAGCAGCCGAACGGGACAGGGCCAAGAGACCCAGTACTTC. It specifies CASSRTGQGQETQYF. The gene calls are TRBV5-4 and TRBJ2-5, with 9 bases fitting TRBD1. V lost 4 bases and J lost 1; bases outside the gene matches: 5. The germline V gene has CDR1 SGHNT and CDR2 YYREEE (reference sequence). This CDR3 has 15 residues. Full variable domain (rest looked up from reference TRBV5-4 and TRBJ2-5): ETGVTQSPTHLIKTRGQQVTLRCSSQSGHNTVSWYQQALGQGPQFIFQYYREEENGRGNFPPRFSGLQFPNYSSELNVNALELDDSALYLCASSRTGQGQETQYFGPGTRLLVL.